This TCR beta chain is drawn from a study of T-cell reconstitution after alpha-beta-depleted transplantation in children. On this clonotype: The target antigen is unknown.

Findings and caveats of the study: Surviving recipient T cells and intrathymic progenitors accounted for some patients' high TCRbeta diversity at day 60. It was reported that alpha-beta T cells came from several hundred expanded graft clones (about two months after transplant). From newly produced T cells came most of the T-cell counts and diversity one year after transplant.

During its preparation, the TCRbeta library received unique molecular identifiers. A single record per CDR3 protein comes from TCRdb applying MiXCR to the PCR reads. The sample comprises 550,000 to 800,000 distinct CDR3 sequences, approximately 14% of which are singletons, and around 0.79% rests with the top ten. The TCR originated in a girl aged 2-10 years with congenital amegakaryocytic thrombocytopenia, due to receive a stem cell transplant. The source was PBMCs, collected before TCRalphabeta/CD19-depleted stem cell transplant.

CDR3 residues: CASSISWGLAGASNTGELFF. The CDR3 DNA sequence: TGTGCCAGTAGTATATCTTGGGGACTAGCGGGAGCCTCGAACACCGGGGAGCTGTTTTTT. The rearrangement links TRBV19 to TRBJ2-2; 14 nucleotides align to TRBD2. The J segment lost 0 bases and the V segment lost 2 bases, leaving 8 bases of the junction unmatched. Germline V CDR1 and CDR2: LNHDA, SQIVND (reference sequence). CDR3 length: 20 amino acids.